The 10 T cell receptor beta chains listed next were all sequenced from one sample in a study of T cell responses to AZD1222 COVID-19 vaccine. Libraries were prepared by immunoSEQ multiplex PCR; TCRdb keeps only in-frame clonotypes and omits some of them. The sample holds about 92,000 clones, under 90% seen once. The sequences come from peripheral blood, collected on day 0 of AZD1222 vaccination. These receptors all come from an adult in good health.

CDR3 sequence: CASSYSSLRPEAFF. CDR3 DNA sequence: TGTGCCAGCAGTTACTCGTCCCTCAGGCCTGAAGCTTTCTTT. This chain uses TRBV6-5 with TRBJ1-1; D is undetermined. The germline CDR1 and CDR2 sequences are MNHEY and SVGAGI. V lost 0 bases and J lost 6, with 11 bases in between. CDR3 size: 14 residues.

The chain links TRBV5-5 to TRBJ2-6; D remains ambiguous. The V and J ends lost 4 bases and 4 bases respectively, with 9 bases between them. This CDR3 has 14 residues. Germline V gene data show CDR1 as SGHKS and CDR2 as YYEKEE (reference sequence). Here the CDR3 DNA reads TGTGCCAGCAGCCCAGGAACGGGGGCCAACGTCCTGACTTTC. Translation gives CASSPGTGANVLTF.

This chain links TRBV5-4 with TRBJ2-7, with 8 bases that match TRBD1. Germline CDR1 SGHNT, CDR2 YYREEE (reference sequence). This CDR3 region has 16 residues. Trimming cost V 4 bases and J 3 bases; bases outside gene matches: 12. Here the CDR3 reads CASSADRGPLSYEQYF. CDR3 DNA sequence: TGTGCCAGCAGCGCTGACAGGGGACCCCTAAGCTACGAGCAGTACTTC.

CDR3 in DNA: TGTGCCAGCAGCTTAGCGCGGGACCATAATTCACCCCTCCACTTT. It translates to CASSLARDHNSPLHF. The chain employs TRBV7-6 and TRBJ1-6; maybe TRBD1 (5 bases). Per germline, CDR1 SGHVS and CDR2 FNYEAQ. V shed 0 bases and J shed 5 bases, with 8 bases lying between them. This CDR3 has 15 amino acids.

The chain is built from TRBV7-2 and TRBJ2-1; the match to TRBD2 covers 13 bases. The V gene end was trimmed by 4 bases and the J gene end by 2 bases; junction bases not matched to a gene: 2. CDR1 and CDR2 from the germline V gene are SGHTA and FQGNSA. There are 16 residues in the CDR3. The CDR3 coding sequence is TGTGCCAGCAGCTCAGGACTAGCGGGAGCCTACAATGAGCAGTTCTTC. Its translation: CASSSGLAGAYNEQFF. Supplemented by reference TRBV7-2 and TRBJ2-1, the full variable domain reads GAGVSQSPSNKVTEKGKDVELRCDPISGHTALYWYRQSLGQGLEFLIYFQGNSAPDKSGLPSDRFSAERTGGSVSTLTIQRTQQEDSAVYLCASSSGLAGAYNEQFFGPGTRLTVL.

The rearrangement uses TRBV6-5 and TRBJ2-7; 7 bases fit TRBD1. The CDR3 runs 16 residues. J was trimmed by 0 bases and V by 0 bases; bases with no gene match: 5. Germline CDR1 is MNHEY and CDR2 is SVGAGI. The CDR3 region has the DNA TGTGCCAGCAGTTACTCGGGACAGTCTACCTCCTACGAGCAGTACTTC. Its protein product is CASSYSGQSTSYEQYF.

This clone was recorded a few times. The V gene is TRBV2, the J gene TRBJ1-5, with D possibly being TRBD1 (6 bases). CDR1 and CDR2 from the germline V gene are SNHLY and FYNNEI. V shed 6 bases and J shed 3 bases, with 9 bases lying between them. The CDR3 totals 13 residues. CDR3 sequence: CASSGDTNQPQHF. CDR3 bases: TGTGCCAGCAGCGGGGACACCAATCAGCCCCAGCATTTT.

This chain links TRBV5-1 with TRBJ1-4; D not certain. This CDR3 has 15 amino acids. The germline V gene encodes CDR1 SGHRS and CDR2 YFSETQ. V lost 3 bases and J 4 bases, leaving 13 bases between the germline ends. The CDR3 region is CASSWQDGDNEKLFF. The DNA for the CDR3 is TGCGCCAGCAGCTGGCAGGACGGAGATAATGAAAAACTGTTTTTT. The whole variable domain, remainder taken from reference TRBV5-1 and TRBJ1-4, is KAGVTQTPRYLIKTRGQQVTLSCSPISGHRSVSWYQQTPGQGLQFLFEYFSETQRNKGNFPGRFSGRQFSNSRSEMNVSTLELGDSALYLCASSWQDGDNEKLFFGSGTQLSVL.

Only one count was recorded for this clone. CDR3 in amino acids: CASSYPAGQGGSETQYF. DNA of the CDR3: TGTGCCAGCAGTTACCCCGCCGGACAGGGTGGTTCGGAGACCCAGTACTTC. The chain uses TRBV6-2 or TRBV6-3 and TRBJ2-5; 8 nucleotides line up with TRBD1. This CDR3 is built from 17 residues. Trimming at V came to 2 bases and at J to 5 bases, leaving 13 bases not matched to a gene. Per the germline V gene, CDR1 is MNHEY and CDR2 is SVGEGT.

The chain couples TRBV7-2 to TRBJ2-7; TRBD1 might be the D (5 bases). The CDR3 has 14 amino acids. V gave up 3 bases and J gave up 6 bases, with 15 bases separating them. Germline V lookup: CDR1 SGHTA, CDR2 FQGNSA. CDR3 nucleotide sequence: TGTGCCAGCAGCTTCTTGAGGACACCTTCCGAGCAGTACTTC. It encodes CASSFLRTPSEQYF.